Each of the 20 T cell receptor beta chains below was sequenced from the same sample in a study of Graves' ophthalmopathy and Graves' hyperthyroidism. The TCR beta CDR3 regions underwent amplification from RNA transcripts. First-round RT-PCR used HTBI primers; second-round multiplex PCR followed. TCRdb reprocessed the multiplex PCR reads with MiXCR, giving one entry per CDR3 protein. The sample has approximately 540,000 distinct CDR3 sequences; about 35% are singletons. Sequencing was performed on peripheral blood or thyroid tissue (not recorded which). The receptors come from an adult man with Graves' hyperthyroidism.

This clonotype has a count of ten or more. This chain uses TRBV2 with TRBJ1-2, with a tentative D call TRBD1 (5 bases). The CDR3 runs 15 residues. Germline CDR1 SNHLY, CDR2 FYNNEI. V was pared by 7 bases and J by 0 bases, with 15 bases between. This CDR3 reads CASNPGILANYGYTF. The CDR3, as DNA: TGTGCCAGCAATCCAGGGATTCTAGCTAACTATGGCTACACCTTC.

This chain connects TRBV10-1 to TRBJ2-2, with 9 bases matching TRBD1. The CDR3 sequence is 15 residues long. From germline, CDR1 is WNHNN and CDR2 SYGVQD (reference sequence). Losses at the gene ends were 6 bases for V and 1 base for J; bases not matched to a gene: 3. The CDR3 DNA sequence: TGCGCCAGCAGGAGGGACAGGGTGAACACCGGGGAGCTGTTTTTT. It yields the protein CASRRDRVNTGELFF.

This clonotype was recorded at least ten times. V and J are TRBV20-1 and TRBJ2-5; no definite D call. Germline values: CDR1 DFQATT, CDR2 SNEGSKA (reference sequence). The CDR3 covers 14 residues. The V end was cut by 1 base, the J end by 2 bases, with 11 bases between. The CDR3 spells CSARGPPLQETQYF. For the CDR3, the DNA is TGCAGTGCTAGAGGACCGCCCTTACAAGAGACCCAGTACTTC.

Here the CDR3 DNA reads TGTGCCAGCAGACTGGGGACCTTTTCTGAAGCTTTCTTT. It specifies CASRLGTFSEAFF. The rearrangement joins TRBV27 to TRBJ1-1; D may be TRBD1 (5 bases). Trimming removed 6 bases at V and 6 bases at J, with 14 bases between. CDR3 size: 13 residues. The V gene's germline CDR1 is MNHEY and CDR2 SMNVEV (reference sequence).

This clonotype has ten or more counts. CDR3 amino acids: CASSSDGLYYGYTF. CDR3 in DNA: TGCGCCAGCAGCTCGGACGGGCTATACTATGGCTACACCTTC. V usage is TRBV5-1 and J usage is TRBJ1-2; the D is unclear. Germline V gene data show CDR1 as SGHRS and CDR2 as YFSETQ. The CDR3 covers 14 residues. Trimming shortened V by 3 bases and J by 3 bases, and 12 bases separated the two germline ends.

Turning to this clonotype: This may come from a read error, since a much larger clone is one base off. The chain links TRBV6-6 to TRBJ1-5; TRBD1 might be the D (5 bases). The CDR3 runs 12 residues. From germline, CDR1 is MNHNY and CDR2 SVGAGI (reference sequence). The V and J ends lost 0 bases and 9 bases respectively, with 6 bases between them. CDR3 protein: CASSYSGLPQHF. In DNA form, the CDR3 reads TGTGCCAGCAGTTACTCGGGGCTGCCCCAGCATTTT.

A word on this clonotype: A junction end diverges from the germline sequence, so it may reflect a read error. This CDR3 is CASSLRQGQYEQYF. The CDR3 DNA is TGTGCTAGCAGCTTACGACAGGGCCAATACGAGCAGTACTTC. The gene calls are TRBV7-7 and TRBJ2-7; TRBD1 aligns across 7 bases. The CDR3 extends over 14 amino acids. Germline loops: CDR1 SSHAT, CDR2 FNYEAQ (reference sequence). Full variable domain (remainder filled in from reference TRBV7-7 and TRBJ2-7): GAGVSQSPRYKVTKRGQDVTLRCDPISSHATLYWYQQALGQGPEFLTYFNYEAQPDKSGLPSDRFSAERPEGSISTLTIQRTEQRDSAMYRCASSLRQGQYEQYFGPGTRLTVT.

V is TRBV6-6 and J is TRBJ2-2; the match to TRBD2 covers 9 bases. The CDR3 contains 17 residues. CDR1 is MNHNY and CDR2 is SVGAGI in the germline V gene (reference sequence). The ends lost 6 bases at V and 2 bases at J; junction bases unmatched: 10. The CDR3 loop reads CASREGLARINTGELFF. Written as DNA, the CDR3 is TGTGCCAGCAGAGAAGGACTAGCGCGGATCAACACCGGGGAGCTGTTTTTT.

This clonotype was picked up many times. The chain carries TRBV12-3 or TRBV12-4 and TRBJ1-1, with D uncertain. V was clipped by 2 bases and J by 8 bases, with 18 bases between them. CDR3 length equals 15 residues. CDR3 region: CASSLKRSDGREAFF. The CDR3 DNA follows: TGTGCCAGCAGTTTAAAACGTTCGGACGGAAGAGAAGCTTTCTTT.

About this clonotype: Possible read error: a much larger clone is one base away. This chain connects TRBV29-1 to TRBJ1-1, with D possibly being TRBD1 (5 bases). Germline V gives CDR1 SQVTM, CDR2 ANQGSEA. The CDR3 consists of 14 residues. The V gene lost 1 base and the J gene lost 1 base, with 10 bases spanning the gap. CDR3 coding DNA: TGCAGCGTTGAAGGGGGACTCTCGAACACTGAAGCTTTCTTT. Its translation: CSVEGGLSNTEAFF.

With regard to this clonotype: Germline is not matched at one junction end, which may reflect a read error. The CDR3 loop is CSFESGGLGTEAFF. DNA for the CDR3: TGCAGCTTTGAGTCGGGGGGGCTAGGCACTGAAGCTTTCTTT. The rearrangement uses TRBV29-1 and TRBJ1-1, with TRBD1 as a possible D gene (6 bases). Germline assignment: CDR1 SQVTM and CDR2 ANQGSEA. The length of the CDR3 is 14 residues.

The table lists this clonotype with many counts. This may be a read error: a much more frequent sequence differs by one nucleotide. This chain links TRBV7-9 with TRBJ1-2; 7 bases are shared with TRBD1. The germline CDR1 and CDR2 sequences are SEHNR and FQNEAQ (reference sequence). This CDR3 has 12 amino acids. The CDR3 reads CASSWDSDGYAF. The CDR3 bases are TGTGCCAGCAGCTGGGACAGTGATGGCTACGCCTTC. Combining the CDR3 with reference TRBV7-9 and TRBJ1-2 gives the whole variable domain DTGVSQNPRHKITKRGQNVTFRCDPISEHNRLYWYRQTLGQGPEFLTYFQNEAQLEKSRLLSDRFSAERPKGSFSTLEIQRTEQGDSAMYLCASSWDSDGYAFGSGTRLTVV.

This clonotype was picked up one time. This is likely a read error, given that the CDR3 carries no conserved phenylalanine or tryptophan at its end. The limits of the CDR3 on the DNA are not certain, so only TCRdb's listed CDR3 is given. The V and J genes are TRBV10-3 and TRBJ1-6. With termini counted, the CDR3 has 8 amino acids. Germline assignment: CDR1 ENHRY and CDR2 SYGVKD. The CDR3 is CAISESLT.

CDR3 DNA: TGTGCCTGGAGTGTAAACATCTACGAGCAGTACTTC. Translation: CAWSVNIYEQYF. The rearrangement uses TRBV30 and TRBJ2-7; D is ambiguous. The CDR3 covers 12 residues. V was cut by 0 bases and J by 3 bases, with 6 bases left in between. Germline V lookup: CDR1 GTSNPN, CDR2 SVGIG (reference sequence).

CDR3 bases: TGCAGTGCTAGACGGGATTTCTACGAGCAGTACTTC. Its translation is CSARRDFYEQYF. The chain couples TRBV20-1 to TRBJ2-7; weak D call: TRBD2 (5 bases). This CDR3 has 12 residues. Trimming left V 2 bases short and J 3 bases short, with 8 bases between. CDR1 and CDR2 from the germline V gene are DFQATT and SNEGSKA (reference sequence).

The genes are TRBV6-5 and TRBJ2-2; D unclear. CDR3 size: 10 residues. Germline CDR1 reads MNHEY; CDR2 reads SVGAGI. Trimming left V 11 bases short and J 7 bases short, with 8 bases between. CDR3 residues: CALSGGELFF. The CDR3 DNA reads as TGTGCCCTCTCGGGCGGGGAGCTGTTTTTT.

Many counts were recorded for this clonotype. This chain joins TRBV10-3 and TRBJ1-4, with D perhaps matching TRBD1 (6 bases). Germline values: CDR1 ENHRY, CDR2 SYGVKD. This CDR3 has 14 amino acids. V dropped 9 bases and J dropped 7 bases, with 18 bases sitting between them. The CDR3 region is CAIKGQGFGEKLFF. DNA of the CDR3: TGTGCCATTAAAGGTCAGGGGTTTGGTGAAAAACTGTTTTTT.

The chain uses TRBV19 and TRBJ1-5; D perhaps matches TRBD1 (6 bases). The CDR3 has 18 amino acids. Germline-derived CDR1 and CDR2 are LNHDA and SQIVND (reference sequence). V was pared by 5 bases and J by 4 bases, with 24 bases between. The CDR3 reads CASSFPQQGPDTNQPQHF. The DNA of the CDR3 is TGTGCCAGTAGTTTCCCCCAACAGGGACCCGATACTAATCAGCCCCAGCATTTT.

The sample holds many counts of this clonotype. The rearrangement links TRBV7-8 to TRBJ2-5, with D unresolved. CDR1 is SGHVS, CDR2 FQNEAQ, per germline. This CDR3 is 15 amino acids long. V was trimmed by 3 bases and J by 5 bases, leaving 16 bases between them. This CDR3 is CASSFWYAVGETQYF. The CDR3, as DNA: TGTGCCAGCAGCTTTTGGTATGCGGTCGGCGAGACCCAGTACTTC.

A note on this clonotype: A much larger clone lies one base from this, so it may be a read error. The chain carries TRBV5-4 and TRBJ2-5; D uncertain. The length of the CDR3 is 14 residues. CDR1 is SGHNT, CDR2 YYREEE, per germline (reference sequence). The chain's CDR3 is CASSFRATQETQCF. Here the CDR3 DNA reads TGTGCCAGCAGCTTTCGAGCAACACAAGAGACCCAGTGCTTC.